Reported below is one T cell receptor beta chain. This record belongs to a study of blood T cell repertoires in COVID-19. Study in general: From T cells, B-cell-depleted T cells, or PBMCs came the material, which was cDNA or gDNA.

Participants spanned ages roughly 18 to 95 years and resided in over 20 US areas. Researchers sorted participants into cohorts using their self-reported clinical history. Germline V gives CDR1 MNHEY, CDR2 SMNVEV (reference sequence). The CDR3 has 12 residues. Trimming took off 6 bases at V and 6 bases at J, with 11 bases between the two ends. Original processing notes: Researchers report that nucleated cell counts were estimated from reference gene primer amplification. Profiling relied on immunoSEQ multiplex PCR, and the TCRdb table lists in-frame clones only, not all of them. For V, J and clone size, that table is used; D and trimming come from the DNA. The data show approximately 190,000 clones, 84% seen once.

Sample: PBMCs or T cells enriched from blood (not recorded which). The chain employs TRBV27 and TRBJ1-2, with unresolved D. The source of this sequence is a woman in her thirties who had been exposed to COVID-19. CDR3: CASSQWGDGYTF. The CDR3, as DNA: TGTGCCAGCAGCCAATGGGGAGATGGCTACACCTTC.